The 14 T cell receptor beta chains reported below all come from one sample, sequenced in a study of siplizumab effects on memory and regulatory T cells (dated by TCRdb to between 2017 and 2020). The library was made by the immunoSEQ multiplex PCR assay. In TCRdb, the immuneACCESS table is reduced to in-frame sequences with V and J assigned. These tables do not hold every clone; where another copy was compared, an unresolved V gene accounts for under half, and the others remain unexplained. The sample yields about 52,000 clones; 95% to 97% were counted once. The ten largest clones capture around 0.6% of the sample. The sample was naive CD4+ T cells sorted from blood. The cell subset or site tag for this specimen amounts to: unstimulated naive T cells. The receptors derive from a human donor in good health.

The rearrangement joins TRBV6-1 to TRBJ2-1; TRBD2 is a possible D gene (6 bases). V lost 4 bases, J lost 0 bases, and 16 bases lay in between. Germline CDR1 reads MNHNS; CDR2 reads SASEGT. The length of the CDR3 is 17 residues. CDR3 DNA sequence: TGTGCCAGCAGTGGGGGGGTTGCGGGGAGCTCCTACAATGAGCAGTTCTTC. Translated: CASSGGVAGSSYNEQFF.

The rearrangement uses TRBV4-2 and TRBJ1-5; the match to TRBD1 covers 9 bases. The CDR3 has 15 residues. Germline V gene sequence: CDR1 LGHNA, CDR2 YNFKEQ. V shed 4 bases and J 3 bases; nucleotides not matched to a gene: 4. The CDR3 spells CASSPTGGVNQPQHF. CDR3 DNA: TGTGCCAGCAGCCCGACAGGGGGGGTCAATCAGCCCCAGCATTTT.

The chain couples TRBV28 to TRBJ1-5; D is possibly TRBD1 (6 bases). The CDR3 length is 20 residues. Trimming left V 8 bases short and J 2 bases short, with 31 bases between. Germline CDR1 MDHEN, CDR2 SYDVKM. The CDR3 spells CASHHDDRTPTSGGNQPQHF. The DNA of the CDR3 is TGTGCCAGCCATCATGATGACAGGACCCCGACCTCGGGGGGCAATCAGCCCCAGCATTTT.

CDR3 residues: CASSYSGGAYNEQFF. CDR3 bases: TGTGCCAGCAGTTACTCGGGGGGAGCTTACAATGAGCAGTTCTTC. The chain links TRBV6-5 to TRBJ2-1, with D maybe TRBD2 (6 bases). The CDR3 length is 15 residues. The V end lost 0 bases, the J end lost 4 bases, and 10 bases lay between the germline ends. Germline V gene data show CDR1 as MNHEY and CDR2 as SVGAGI.

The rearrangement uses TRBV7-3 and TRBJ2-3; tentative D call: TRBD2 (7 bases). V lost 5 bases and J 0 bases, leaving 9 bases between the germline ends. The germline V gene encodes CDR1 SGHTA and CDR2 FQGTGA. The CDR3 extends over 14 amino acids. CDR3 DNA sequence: TGTGCCAGCAGCAGCGGGACAAGCACAGATACGCAGTATTTT. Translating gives CASSSGTSTDTQYF.

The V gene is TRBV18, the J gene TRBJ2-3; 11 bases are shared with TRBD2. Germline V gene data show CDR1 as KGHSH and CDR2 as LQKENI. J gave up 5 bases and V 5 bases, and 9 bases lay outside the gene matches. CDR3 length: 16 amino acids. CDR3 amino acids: CASSVGTSGRGDTQYF. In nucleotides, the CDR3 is TGTGCCAGCTCAGTCGGTACTAGCGGGAGAGGAGATACGCAGTATTTT.

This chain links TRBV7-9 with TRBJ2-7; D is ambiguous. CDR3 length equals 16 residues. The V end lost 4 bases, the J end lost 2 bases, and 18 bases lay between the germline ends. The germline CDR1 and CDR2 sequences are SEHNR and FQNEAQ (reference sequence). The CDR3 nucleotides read TGTGCCAGCAGCTCTTATGGGGTCTACATTCCCTACGAGCAGTACTTC. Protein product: CASSSYGVYIPYEQYF. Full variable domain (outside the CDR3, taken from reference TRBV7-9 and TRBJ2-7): DTGVSQNPRHKITKRGQNVTFRCDPISEHNRLYWYRQTLGQGPEFLTYFQNEAQLEKSRLLSDRFSAERPKGSFSTLEIQRTEQGDSAMYLCASSSYGVYIPYEQYFGPGTRLTVT.

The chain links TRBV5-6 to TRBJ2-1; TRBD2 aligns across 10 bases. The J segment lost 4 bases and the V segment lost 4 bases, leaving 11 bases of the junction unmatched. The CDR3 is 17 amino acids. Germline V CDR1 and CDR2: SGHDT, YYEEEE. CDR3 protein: CASSRTEGLAYYNEQFF. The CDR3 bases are TGTGCCAGCAGCCGCACCGAGGGACTAGCGTATTACAATGAGCAGTTCTTC.

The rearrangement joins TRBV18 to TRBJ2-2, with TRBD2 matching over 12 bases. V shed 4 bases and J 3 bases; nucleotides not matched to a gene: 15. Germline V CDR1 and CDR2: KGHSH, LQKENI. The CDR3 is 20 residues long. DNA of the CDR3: TGTGCCAGCTCACAAAAACTTCCCGCTAGCGGGAGGGTATACACCGGGGAGCTGTTTTTT. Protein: CASSQKLPASGRVYTGELFF. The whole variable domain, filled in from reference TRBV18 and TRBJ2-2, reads NAGVMQNPRHLVRRRGQEARLRCSPMKGHSHVYWYRQLPEEGLKFMVYLQKENIIDESGMPKERFSAEFPKEGPSILRIQQVVRGDSAAYFCASSQKLPASGRVYTGELFFGEGSRLTVL.

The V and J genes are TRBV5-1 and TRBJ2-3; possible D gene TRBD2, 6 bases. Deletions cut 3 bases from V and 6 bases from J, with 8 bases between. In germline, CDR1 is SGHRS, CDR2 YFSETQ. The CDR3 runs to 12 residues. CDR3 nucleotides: TGCGCCAGCAGCTGGGGGGTGGATACGCAGTATTTT. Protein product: CASSWGVDTQYF. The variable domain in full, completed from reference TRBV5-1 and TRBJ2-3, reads KAGVTQTPRYLIKTRGQQVTLSCSPISGHRSVSWYQQTPGQGLQFLFEYFSETQRNKGNFPGRFSGRQFSNSRSEMNVSTLELGDSALYLCASSWGVDTQYFGPGTRLTVL.

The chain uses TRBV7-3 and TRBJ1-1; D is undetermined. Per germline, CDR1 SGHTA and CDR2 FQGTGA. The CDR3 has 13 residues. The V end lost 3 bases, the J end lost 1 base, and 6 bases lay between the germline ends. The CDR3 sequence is CASSLTSNTEAFF. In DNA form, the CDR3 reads TGTGCCAGCAGCTTGACATCGAACACTGAAGCTTTCTTT.

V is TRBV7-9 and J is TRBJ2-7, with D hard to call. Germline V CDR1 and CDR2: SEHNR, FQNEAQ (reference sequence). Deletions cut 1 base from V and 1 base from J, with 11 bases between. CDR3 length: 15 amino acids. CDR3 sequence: CASSLVPERSYEQYF. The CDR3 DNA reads TGTGCCAGCAGCTTAGTTCCGGAGAGATCCTACGAGCAGTACTTC.

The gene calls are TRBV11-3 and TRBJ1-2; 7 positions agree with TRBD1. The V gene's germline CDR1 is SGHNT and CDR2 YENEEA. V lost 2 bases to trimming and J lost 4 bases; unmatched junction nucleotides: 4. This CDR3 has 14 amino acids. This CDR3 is CASSLRGGAYGYTF. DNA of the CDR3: TGTGCCAGCAGCTTACGAGGGGGCGCCTATGGCTACACCTTC.

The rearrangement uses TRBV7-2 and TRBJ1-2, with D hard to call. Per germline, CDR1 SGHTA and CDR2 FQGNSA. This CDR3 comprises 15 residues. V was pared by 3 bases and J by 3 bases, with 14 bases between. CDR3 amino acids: CASSLVGVLDYGYTF. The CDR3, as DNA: TGTGCCAGCAGCTTGGTCGGGGTATTGGACTATGGCTACACCTTC.